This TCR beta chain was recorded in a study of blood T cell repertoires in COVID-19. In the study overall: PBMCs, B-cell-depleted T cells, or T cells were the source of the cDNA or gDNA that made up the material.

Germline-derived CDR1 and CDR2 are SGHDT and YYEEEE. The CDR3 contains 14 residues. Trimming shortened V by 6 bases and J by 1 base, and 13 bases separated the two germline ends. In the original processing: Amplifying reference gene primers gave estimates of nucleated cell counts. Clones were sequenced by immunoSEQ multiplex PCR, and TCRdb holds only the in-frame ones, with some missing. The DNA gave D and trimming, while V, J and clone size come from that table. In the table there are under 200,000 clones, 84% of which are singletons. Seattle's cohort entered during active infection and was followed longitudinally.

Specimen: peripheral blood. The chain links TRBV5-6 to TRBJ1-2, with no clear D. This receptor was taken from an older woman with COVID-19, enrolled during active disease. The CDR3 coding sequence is TGTGCCAGCACCCTCCCCCGTTATAACTATGGCTACACCTTC. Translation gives CASTLPRYNYGYTF.